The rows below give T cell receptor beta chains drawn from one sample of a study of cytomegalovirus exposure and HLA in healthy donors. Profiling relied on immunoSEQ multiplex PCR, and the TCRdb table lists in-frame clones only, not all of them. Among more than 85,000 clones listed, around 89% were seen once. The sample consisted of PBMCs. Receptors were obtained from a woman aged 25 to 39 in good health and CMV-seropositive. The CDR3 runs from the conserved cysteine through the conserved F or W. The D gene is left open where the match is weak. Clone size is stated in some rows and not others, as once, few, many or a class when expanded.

TGTGCCAGCAGCACACGACTAGCGGGGGGCTCAGATACGCAGTATTTT CASSTRLAGGSDTQYF once TRBJ2-3 TRBD2 TRBV5-4
TGTGCCAGCAGCTTGGGCACGGCAGATACGCAGTATTTT CASSLGTADTQYF once TRBJ2-3 . TRBV7-9
TGTGCCAGCAGCGCCAGGCTCCCAGGTTATGGCTACACCTTC CASSARLPGYGYTF . TRBJ1-2 . TRBV13
TGTGCCAGCAGCTTAGAAGAGTCCACTGAAGCTTTCTTT CASSLEESTEAFF . TRBJ1-1 . TRBV11-3
TGCAGCGTTGAAGGTCTAGCGGTCTACAATGAGCAGTTCTTC CSVEGLAVYNEQFF . TRBJ2-1 TRBD2 TRBV29-1
TGCGCCAGCAGCTTGCCCCGGGACTTCTTGGACAATGAGCAGTTCTTC CASSLPRDFLDNEQFF . TRBJ2-1 . TRBV5-1
TGTGCCAGCAGCGTGACAGGGGGCATCACAGATACGCAGTATTTT CASSVTGGITDTQYF . TRBJ2-3 TRBD1 TRBV7-2
TGTGCCATCAGCTTAGGACTAGCGGGCTCCGGGAATACGCAGTATTTT CAISLGLAGSGNTQYF once TRBJ2-3 TRBD2 TRBV10-3
TGTGCCAGCACCCAGGGGTCCACTGAAGCTTTCTTT CASTQGSTEAFF . TRBJ1-1 . TRBV5-6
TGTGCCAGCAGCGCACTACCGGGACTAGCGGGGGGGCTCTCGTACGAGCAGTACTTC CASSALPGLAGGLSYEQYF . TRBJ2-7 TRBD2 TRBV9
TGTGCCAGCAGCTTAGGCAGGGCCCGGGATGAGCAGTTCTTC CASSLGRARDEQFF . TRBJ2-1 . TRBV7-9
TGTGCCAGTAGTACCAGGCGGGGGGGCGGCTCCTACGAGCAGTACTTC CASSTRRGGGSYEQYF . TRBJ2-7 TRBD2 TRBV19
TGTGCCAGCTCACCGACAGGGACTAACTATGGCTACACCTTC CASSPTGTNYGYTF . TRBJ1-2 TRBD1 TRBV18
TGCGCCAGCAGCCAACTAGCGGGAGGGCCTAGTGAGCAGTTCTTC CASSQLAGGPSEQFF . TRBJ2-1 TRBD2 TRBV4-3
TGTGCCAGCAGTTTAGAGACGGGACAGGGGAATCTATTT CASSLETGQGNLF . TRBJ1-3 TRBD1 TRBV28
TGCGCCAGCAGCCGACTAGCGGGAGATGCGGAGACCCAGTACTTC CASSRLAGDAETQYF . TRBJ2-5 TRBD2 TRBV5-1
TGTGCCAGCAGCTTAAAGGGTAGCGGGTCCCGACCCTACAATGAGCAGTTCTTC CASSLKGSGSRPYNEQFF . TRBJ2-1 TRBD2 TRBV7-3
TGTGCCAGCTCGGCAGATGACATTCAGTACTTC CASSADDIQYF . TRBJ2-4 . TRBV18
TGCGCCAGCAGCAAGGGACAGGGGCGCGATGAGCAGTTCTTC CASSKGQGRDEQFF . TRBJ2-1 TRBD1 TRBV5-1
TGCGCCAGCCAAATCCGGACAGGCTCCTACGAGCAGTACTTC CASQIRTGSYEQYF . TRBJ2-7 TRBD1 TRBV4-1
TGTGCCAGCAGCTTAATCCTAGCGGGAGCCCACAATGAGCAGTTCTTC CASSLILAGAHNEQFF . TRBJ2-1 TRBD2 TRBV7-9
TGTGCCAGCAGCTTAGAGGGAGCCTCTGGGGCCAACGTCCTGACTTTC CASSLEGASGANVLTF once TRBJ2-6 . TRBV7-3
TGCGCCAGCAGCCGAGACGGTTCCAGGATGGGGGAGCTGTTTTTT CASSRDGSRMGELFF . TRBJ2-2 . TRBV5-1
TGTGCCAGCAGCCTTGCTCGGGATTTATATGGCTACACCTTC CASSLARDLYGYTF few TRBJ1-2 . TRBV7-9
TGTGCCAGCAGTTCCGTGCGGGAGGAGAACGAGCAGTACTTC CASSSVREENEQYF . TRBJ2-7 TRBD2 TRBV27
TGTGCCAGCAACTCAAGAGGACTAGCGGATACAGATACGCAGTATTTT CASNSRGLADTDTQYF . TRBJ2-3 TRBD2 TRBV28
TGTGCCAGCAGCTTGAGACAGGGGAAAATGAATTCACCCCTCCACTTT CASSLRQGKMNSPLHF . TRBJ1-6 TRBD1 TRBV5-5
TGTGCCAGCAGCCAAGATCCCCCCTCCTCGACAGGGGGATACTCCTACGAGCAGTACTTC CASSQDPPSSTGGYSYEQYF . TRBJ2-7 TRBD1 TRBV4-2
TGTGCCAGCAGCTCTAGCGGGGGGCGCCAAGAGACCCAGTACTTC CASSSSGGRQETQYF . TRBJ2-5 TRBD2 TRBV7-2
TGTGCCAGCAGTGACTACGGGGGTCACACAGATACGCAGTATTTT CASSDYGGHTDTQYF . TRBJ2-3 . TRBV27
TGTGCCAGCAGCCTGGACAGCTATGGCTACACCTTC CASSLDSYGYTF . TRBJ1-2 . TRBV5-4
TGCGCCAGCAGCTTCGGGGGGGGCAGGGGAAACTATGGCTACACCTTC CASSFGGGRGNYGYTF . TRBJ1-2 . TRBV4-1
TGTGCCAGCAGCTTAGGTCTAGCGGGAGGCAATGAGCAGTTCTTC CASSLGLAGGNEQFF once TRBJ2-1 TRBD2 TRBV13
TGTGCCAGCAGCTCCGGGACAGGGAATGAAAAACTGTTTTTT CASSSGTGNEKLFF . TRBJ1-4 TRBD1 TRBV7-6
TGTGCCAGCAGCGGGGGGGGTGGCAATCAGCCCCAGCATTTT CASSGGGGNQPQHF . TRBJ1-5 . TRBV9
TGTGCCAGCGTGGGGGGACTAGCGGGGGGCCCGCCGTTCTTC CASVGGLAGGPPFF . TRBJ2-1 TRBD2 TRBV27
TGTGCTAGTGGTTTGTCACTGACAGGGTTTGCTGGCTATGGCTACACCTTC CASGLSLTGFAGYGYTF . TRBJ1-2 TRBD1 TRBV12-5
TGCAGTGCTAGCCTAATGGATGAGCAGTTCTTC CSASLMDEQFF . TRBJ2-1 . TRBV20-1
TGTGCCAGCAGCTTATACAGCGGGATATCCAGAGATACGCAGTATTTT CASSLYSGISRDTQYF . TRBJ2-3 TRBD2 TRBV7-3
TGTGCCAGCAGTCGGGGGACAGGGGCTTTTCGGGAGCAGTACTTC CASSRGTGAFREQYF . TRBJ2-7 TRBD1 TRBV28
TGCGCCAGCAGCCCGGGGAACACTGAAGCTTTCTTT CASSPGNTEAFF . TRBJ1-1 . TRBV5-1
TGTGCCACCAGCAGCACAGATACGCAAAACTATTTT CATSSTDTQNYF . TRBJ2-3 . TRBV15
TGTGCCAGCAGCCGGATCGGGGGTAGTCGGGACTACAATGAGCAGTTCTTC CASSRIGGSRDYNEQFF . TRBJ2-1 . TRBV7-2
TGTGCCAGCAGTTACAGGGTGGGACCCCAAGAGACCCAGTACTTC CASSYRVGPQETQYF . TRBJ2-5 . TRBV27
TGCAGTGCTAGCCTAGATGGCTACACCTTC CSASLDGYTF once TRBJ1-2 . TRBV20-1